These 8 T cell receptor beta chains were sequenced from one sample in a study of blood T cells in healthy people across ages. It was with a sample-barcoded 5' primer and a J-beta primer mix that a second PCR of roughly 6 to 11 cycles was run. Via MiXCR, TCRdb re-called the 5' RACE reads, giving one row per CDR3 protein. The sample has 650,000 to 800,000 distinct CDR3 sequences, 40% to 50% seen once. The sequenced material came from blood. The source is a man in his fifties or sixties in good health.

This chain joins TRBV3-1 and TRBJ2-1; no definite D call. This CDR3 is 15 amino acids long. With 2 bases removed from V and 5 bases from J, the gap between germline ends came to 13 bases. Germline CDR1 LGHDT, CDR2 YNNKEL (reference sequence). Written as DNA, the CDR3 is TGTGCCAGCAGCCAAAGAATCCGGAGCGACAATGAGCAGTTCTTC. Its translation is CASSQRIRSDNEQFF.

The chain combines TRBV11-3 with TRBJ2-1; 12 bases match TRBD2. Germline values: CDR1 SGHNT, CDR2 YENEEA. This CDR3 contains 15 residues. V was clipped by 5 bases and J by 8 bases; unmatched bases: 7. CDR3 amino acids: CASSPRASGGDEQFF. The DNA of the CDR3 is TGTGCCAGCAGCCCTCGGGCTAGCGGGGGGGATGAGCAGTTCTTC.

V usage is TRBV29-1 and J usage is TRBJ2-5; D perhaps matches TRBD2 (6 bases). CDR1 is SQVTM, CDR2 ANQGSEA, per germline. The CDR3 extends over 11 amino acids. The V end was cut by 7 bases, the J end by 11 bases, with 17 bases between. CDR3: CSATRDNEQYF. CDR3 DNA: TGCAGCGCGACTAGAGATAATGAGCAGTACTTC.

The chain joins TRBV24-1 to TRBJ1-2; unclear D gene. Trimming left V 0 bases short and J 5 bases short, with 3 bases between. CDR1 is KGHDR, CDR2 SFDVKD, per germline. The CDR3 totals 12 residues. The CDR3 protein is CATSDLRYGYTF. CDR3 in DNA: TGTGCCACCAGTGATTTGAGGTATGGCTACACCTTC.

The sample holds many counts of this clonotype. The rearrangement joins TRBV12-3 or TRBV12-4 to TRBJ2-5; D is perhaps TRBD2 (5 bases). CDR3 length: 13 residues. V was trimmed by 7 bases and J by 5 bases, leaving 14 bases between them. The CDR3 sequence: CASTTRAAETQYF. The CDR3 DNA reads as TGTGCCAGCACAACCCGAGCGGCTGAGACCCAGTACTTC.

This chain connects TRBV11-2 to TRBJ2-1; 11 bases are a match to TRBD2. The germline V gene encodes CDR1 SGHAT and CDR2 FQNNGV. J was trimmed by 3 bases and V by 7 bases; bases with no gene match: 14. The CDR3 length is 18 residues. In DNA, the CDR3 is TGTGCCAGCAACATCGGGACTAGCGGACGTCCGAACTACAATGAGCAGTTCTTC. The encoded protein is CASNIGTSGRPNYNEQFF.

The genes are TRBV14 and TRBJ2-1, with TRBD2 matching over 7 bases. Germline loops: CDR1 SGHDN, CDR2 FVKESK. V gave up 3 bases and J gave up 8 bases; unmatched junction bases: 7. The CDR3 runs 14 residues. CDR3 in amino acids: CASSQLLAFDEQFF. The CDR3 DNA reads TGTGCCAGCAGCCAGTTACTAGCGTTCGATGAGCAGTTCTTC.

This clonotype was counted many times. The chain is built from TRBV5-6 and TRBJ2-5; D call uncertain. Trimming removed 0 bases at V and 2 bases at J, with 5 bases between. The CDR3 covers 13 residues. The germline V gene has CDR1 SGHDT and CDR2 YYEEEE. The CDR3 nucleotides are TGTGCCAGCAGCTTGGACAGTCAAGAGACCCAGTACTTC. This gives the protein CASSLDSQETQYF.